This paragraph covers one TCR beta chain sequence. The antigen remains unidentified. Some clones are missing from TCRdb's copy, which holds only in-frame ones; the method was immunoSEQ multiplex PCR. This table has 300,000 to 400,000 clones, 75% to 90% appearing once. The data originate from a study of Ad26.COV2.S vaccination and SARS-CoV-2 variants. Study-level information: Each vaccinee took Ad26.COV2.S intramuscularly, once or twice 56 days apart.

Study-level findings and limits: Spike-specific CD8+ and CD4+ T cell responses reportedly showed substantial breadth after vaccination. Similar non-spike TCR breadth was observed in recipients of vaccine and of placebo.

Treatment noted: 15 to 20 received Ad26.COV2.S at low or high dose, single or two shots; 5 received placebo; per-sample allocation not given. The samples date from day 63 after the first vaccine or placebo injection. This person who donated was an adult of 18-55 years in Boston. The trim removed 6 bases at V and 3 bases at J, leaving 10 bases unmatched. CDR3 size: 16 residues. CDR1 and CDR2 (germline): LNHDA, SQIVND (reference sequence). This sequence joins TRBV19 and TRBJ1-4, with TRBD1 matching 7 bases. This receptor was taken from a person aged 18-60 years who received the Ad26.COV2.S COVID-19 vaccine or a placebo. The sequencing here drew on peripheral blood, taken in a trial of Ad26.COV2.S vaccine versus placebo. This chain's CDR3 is CASRDTTGEANEKLFF. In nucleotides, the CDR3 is TGTGCCAGTAGAGATACAACAGGGGAGGCTAATGAAAAACTGTTTTTT.